These 27 T cell receptor beta chains share one sample of origin, sequenced in a study of Tregs in tolerant kidney transplant recipients. Sequencing was performed with immunoSEQ multiplex PCR; in TCRdb, only in-frame clones are kept and a portion is missing. The sample includes about 240,000 clones, around 82% of them seen just once. The sequencing input was CD4+ T cells from blood. These receptors came from a human donor in good health.

The chain uses TRBV2 and TRBJ1-1, with a possible D match to TRBD1 (6 bases). The CDR3 spans 13 residues. Trimming took off 8 bases at V and 1 base at J, with 11 bases between the two ends. Germline CDR1 SNHLY, CDR2 FYNNEI. CDR3 nucleotide sequence: TGTGCCAGCCGCGGACAGAGGAACACTGAAGCTTTCTTT. It specifies CASRGQRNTEAFF.

The rearrangement joins TRBV5-1 to TRBJ2-7; 10 bases are a match to TRBD2. The V segment lost 3 bases and the J segment 0 bases; nucleotides outside the gene matches: 3. Germline V gene lookup returns CDR1 SGHRS and CDR2 YFSETQ. This CDR3 is 15 amino acids long. In nucleotides, the CDR3 is TGCGCCAGCAGCTCACTAGCGGGGAGCTCCTACGAGCAGTACTTC. Its protein product is CASSSLAGSSYEQYF.

The chain uses TRBV27 and TRBJ2-2, with D maybe TRBD1 (5 bases). Trimming shortened V by 7 bases and J by 4 bases, and 16 bases separated the two germline ends. Germline V lookup: CDR1 MNHEY, CDR2 SMNVEV (reference sequence). This CDR3 comprises 15 residues. The CDR3 is CASTPTWGGTGELFF. The CDR3 DNA reads as TGTGCCAGCACCCCCACATGGGGCGGCACCGGGGAGCTGTTTTTT.

This rearrangement joins TRBV7-3 to TRBJ2-6; no reliable D call. Trimming pared 4 bases from V and 0 bases from J, leaving 10 bases between. CDR1 and CDR2 from the germline V gene are SGHTA and FQGTGA. The CDR3 totals 16 residues. CDR3 loop: CASSSTVYSGANVLTF. As DNA, the CDR3 is TGTGCCAGCAGCTCTACAGTTTACTCTGGGGCCAACGTCCTGACTTTC. Full variable domain (rest looked up from reference TRBV7-3 and TRBJ2-6): GAGVSQTPSNKVTEKGKYVELRCDPISGHTALYWYRQSLGQGPEFLIYFQGTGAADDSGLPNDRFFAVRPEGSVSTLKIQRTERGDSAVYLCASSSTVYSGANVLTFGAGSRLTVL.

The V call is TRBV7-9, the J call TRBJ1-3; D is undetermined. The CDR3 is 13 residues long. The germline CDR1 and CDR2 sequences are SEHNR and FQNEAQ (reference sequence). V lost 11 bases and J lost 0, with 11 bases in between. The CDR3 DNA follows: TGTGCCTTAAGGCATTCCTCTGGAAACACCATATATTTT. It specifies CALRHSSGNTIYF.

This clone was recorded once. The CDR3 reads CAWSVVGEPSGANVLTF. CDR3 sequence (DNA): TGTGCCTGGAGTGTAGTAGGGGAGCCCTCTGGGGCCAACGTCCTGACTTTC. V usage is TRBV30 and J usage is TRBJ2-6; D may correspond to TRBD1 or TRBD2 (5 bases each). V shed 0 bases and J shed 0 bases, with 12 bases lying between them. The germline V gene has CDR1 GTSNPN and CDR2 SVGIG (reference sequence). The length of the CDR3 is 17 residues.

This rearrangement joins TRBV5-1 to TRBJ2-3, with 8 bases fitting TRBD1. V lost 0 bases, J lost 3 bases, and 6 bases stayed unmatched. The CDR3 is 16 amino acids. Germline assignment: CDR1 SGHRS and CDR2 YFSETQ. The CDR3 loop is CASSLDRGLRTDTQYF. DNA of the CDR3: TGCGCCAGCAGCTTGGACAGGGGGTTAAGGACAGATACGCAGTATTTT.

The rearrangement links TRBV6-1 to TRBJ1-2; no definite D call. From germline, CDR1 is MNHNS and CDR2 SASEGT. The CDR3 spans 15 residues. Trimming removed 2 bases at V and 0 bases at J, with 10 bases between. As DNA, the CDR3 is TGTGCCAGCAGTGAAATTGGGGTGGCTAACTATGGCTACACCTTC. Its protein product is CASSEIGVANYGYTF.

The rearrangement uses TRBV18 and TRBJ1-2, with D hard to call. CDR3 length: 14 amino acids. Per germline, CDR1 KGHSH and CDR2 LQKENI. V lost 3 bases, J lost 6 bases, and 14 bases lay in between. The CDR3 region is CASSPGNDGDGYTF. CDR3 in DNA: TGTGCCAGCTCACCGGGAAATGACGGGGATGGCTACACCTTC. The variable domain in full, with the rest retrieved from reference TRBV18 and TRBJ1-2, is NAGVMQNPRHLVRRRGQEARLRCSPMKGHSHVYWYRQLPEEGLKFMVYLQKENIIDESGMPKERFSAEFPKEGPSILRIQQVVRGDSAAYFCASSPGNDGDGYTFGSGTRLTVV.

With regard to this clone: The junction does not match germline at one end; this may be a read error. The chain couples TRBV10-3 to TRBJ1-1, with unresolved D. The germline gives CDR1 ENHRY, CDR2 SYGVKD. CDR3 length equals 17 residues. The CDR3 sequence: CTISGGREGRSNTEAFF. Here the CDR3 DNA reads TGTACCATCAGTGGTGGCCGGGAGGGAAGGTCGAACACTGAAGCTTTCTTT.

The chain uses TRBV7-3 and TRBJ1-5, with a weak D call TRBD1 (5 bases). Germline-derived CDR1 and CDR2 are SGHTA and FQGTGA. This CDR3 comprises 14 residues. Between the trimmed V and J ends, which lost 4 bases and 2 bases, there was a span of 9 bases. CDR3: CASSSTGGNQPQHF. Here the CDR3 DNA reads TGTGCCAGCAGCTCAACAGGCGGCAATCAGCCCCAGCATTTT.

This clone was counted a single time. The V and J genes are TRBV19 and TRBJ1-5, with no clear D. This CDR3 has 13 amino acids. Germline-derived CDR1 and CDR2 are LNHDA and SQIVND (reference sequence). V was shortened by 6 bases and J by 7 bases, with 13 bases between the two germline ends. CDR3 nucleotide sequence: TGTGCCAGTAGCCCCATGACTGCCCAGCCCCAGCATTTT. It yields the protein CASSPMTAQPQHF. Filled out from reference TRBV19 and TRBJ1-5, the complete variable domain reads DGGITQSPKYLFRKEGQNVTLSCEQNLNHDAMYWYRQDPGQGLRLIYYSQIVNDFQKGDIAEGYSVSREKKESFPLTVTSAQKNPTAFYLCASSPMTAQPQHFGDGTRLSIL.

The chain recombines TRBV28 with TRBJ1-1; possible D gene TRBD1, 5 bases. The CDR3 contains 15 residues. V shed 4 bases and J shed 8 bases, with 20 bases lying between them. CDR1 and CDR2 (germline): MDHEN, SYDVKM. The CDR3 sequence: CASSWDPGGGSEAFF. CDR3 DNA: TGTGCCAGCAGTTGGGACCCTGGGGGTGGCTCGGAAGCTTTCTTT.

The chain joins TRBV6-5 to TRBJ1-2; D ambiguous. Germline V lookup: CDR1 MNHEY, CDR2 SVGAGI. The CDR3 consists of 14 residues. Trimming took 4 bases from V and 8 from J, leaving 17 bases between them. The CDR3 protein is CASSFGLLQGGYTF. The CDR3 nucleotides read TGTGCCAGCAGTTTCGGACTCCTGCAAGGGGGCTACACCTTC.

This rearrangement joins TRBV15 to TRBJ1-3; D remains unclear. The CDR3 length is 13 residues. Trimming removed 1 base at V and 2 bases at J, with 3 bases between. CDR1 and CDR2 from the germline V gene are LNHNV and YYDKDF (reference sequence). DNA of the CDR3: TGTGCCACCAGCAGAGGGACTGGAAACACCATATATTTT. Protein: CATSRGTGNTIYF.

CDR3 amino acids: CASSPDGGLSGNTIYF. DNA of the CDR3: TGTGCCAGCAGCCCAGATGGGGGGCTCTCTGGAAACACCATATATTTT. V and J are TRBV11-2 and TRBJ1-3; possible D gene TRBD1, 6 bases. The CDR3 length is 16 residues. Germline CDR1 SGHAT, CDR2 FQNNGV. Trimming stripped 5 bases from V and 0 bases from J, with 14 bases between.

This chain links TRBV15 with TRBJ2-3; possibly TRBD1 or TRBD2 for D (5 bases each). V was shortened by 2 bases and J by 3 bases, with 12 bases between the two germline ends. The CDR3 consists of 15 residues. Germline CDR1 is LNHNV and CDR2 is YYDKDF (reference sequence). Written as DNA, the CDR3 is TGTGCCACCAGCAGAAGGGGTTGGGGGACAGATACGCAGTATTTT. This translates into CATSRRGWGTDTQYF.

DNA of the CDR3: TGTGCCAGTAGTCCACAAGCAGGGACTCTTAGCAATCAGCCCCAGCATTTT. As protein: CASSPQAGTLSNQPQHF. The V gene is TRBV19, the J gene TRBJ1-5; possibly TRBD1 for D (5 bases). V shed 5 bases and J shed 0 bases, with 17 bases lying between them. The germline V gene encodes CDR1 LNHDA and CDR2 SQIVND (reference sequence). The CDR3 spans 17 residues.

The V gene is TRBV19, the J gene TRBJ2-7; weak D call: TRBD1 (6 bases). This CDR3 is built from 13 residues. Germline CDR1 reads LNHDA; CDR2 reads SQIVND (reference sequence). V shed 5 bases and J shed 5 bases, with 13 bases lying between them. The CDR3 DNA follows: TGTGCCAGTAGTCCGTACAGGGCGGACGAGCAGTACTTC. It codes for CASSPYRADEQYF.

J is TRBJ1-1 and V is TRBV2; D not certain. V lost 5 bases and J 1 base, leaving 8 bases between the germline ends. Germline CDR1 and CDR2: SNHLY and FYNNEI. This CDR3 comprises 13 residues. The CDR3 sequence is CASSLTANTEAFF. The CDR3 DNA is TGTGCCAGCAGTCTTACAGCGAACACTGAAGCTTTCTTT.

V and J are TRBV2 and TRBJ1-2, with 7 bases identical to TRBD1. The CDR3 length is 13 residues. Losses at the gene ends were 6 bases for V and 2 bases for J; bases not matched to a gene: 3. Germline values: CDR1 SNHLY, CDR2 FYNNEI. Here the CDR3 DNA reads TGTGCCAGCAGCGGACAGGCCAACTATGGCTACACCTTC. This gives the protein CASSGQANYGYTF. The whole variable domain, filled in from reference TRBV2 and TRBJ1-2, reads EPEVTQTPSHQVTQMGQEVILRCVPISNHLYFYWYRQILGQKVEFLVSFYNNEISEKSEIFDDQFSVERPDGSNFTLKIRSTKLEDSAMYFCASSGQANYGYTFGSGTRLTVV.

The CDR3 region has the DNA TGTGCCAGCAGTCGAGGACTAGCGGGGCTCGGGGAGCTGTTTTTT. Protein product: CASSRGLAGLGELFF. The chain links TRBV2 to TRBJ2-2, with 12 bases fitting TRBD2. Looked up from germline, CDR1 is SNHLY and CDR2 is FYNNEI. This CDR3 has 15 residues. With V trimmed by 5 bases and J by 7 bases, 5 bases remained unmatched.

This rearrangement joins TRBV5-1 to TRBJ1-2; no clear D. The V gene's germline CDR1 is SGHRS and CDR2 YFSETQ. V lost 0 bases and J lost 6, with 12 bases in between. The CDR3 loop spans 14 amino acids. The CDR3 here is CASSLVPSTDGYTF. DNA of the CDR3: TGCGCCAGCAGCTTGGTTCCCTCCACCGATGGCTACACCTTC. Complete variable domain (other parts from reference TRBV5-1 and TRBJ1-2): KAGVTQTPRYLIKTRGQQVTLSCSPISGHRSVSWYQQTPGQGLQFLFEYFSETQRNKGNFPGRFSGRQFSNSRSEMNVSTLELGDSALYLCASSLVPSTDGYTFGSGTRLTVV.

The chain carries TRBV11-2 and TRBJ2-3; D might be TRBD2 (7 bases). Germline lookup yields CDR1 SGHAT and CDR2 FQNNGV. The germline V and J ends were trimmed by 3 bases and 0 bases, with 13 bases remaining between them. The CDR3 has 16 residues. The CDR3 here is CASSLGAGVSTDTQYF. The CDR3 DNA follows: TGTGCCAGCAGCTTGGGGGCGGGGGTTAGCACAGATACGCAGTATTTT. Based on the CDR3 plus reference TRBV11-2 and TRBJ2-3, the full variable domain is EAGVAQSPRYKIIEKRQSVAFWCNPISGHATLYWYQQILGQGPKLLIQFQNNGVVDDSQLPKDRFSAERLKGVDSTLKIQPAKLEDSAVYLCASSLGAGVSTDTQYFGPGTRLTVL.

The V call is TRBV15, the J call TRBJ1-1; the match to TRBD1 covers 9 bases. V was pared by 4 bases and J by 5 bases, with 5 bases of the junction left unmatched. This CDR3 has 14 amino acids. CDR1 LNHNV and CDR2 YYDKDF come from the germline V gene (reference sequence). The DNA for the CDR3 is TGTGCCACCAGCAAGGTCGACAGGGGGACTGAAGCTTTCTTT. Its translation is CATSKVDRGTEAFF. Variable domain in full (rest from reference TRBV15 and TRBJ1-1): DAMVIQNPRYQVTQFGKPVTLSCSQTLNHNVMYWYQQKSSQAPKLLFHYYDKDFNNEADTPDNFQSRRPNTSFCFLDIRSPGLGDTAMYLCATSKVDRGTEAFFGQGTRLTVV.

The chain combines TRBV25-1 with TRBJ1-2; D is uncertain. This CDR3 is 14 amino acids long. Germline V CDR1 and CDR2: MGHDK, SYGVNS. V shed 1 base and J shed 1 base, with 7 bases lying between them. The CDR3 nucleotides are TGTGCCAGCAGTGAATTCGCCCGTAACTATGGCTACACCTTC. Protein: CASSEFARNYGYTF.

The CDR3 here is CASKLEGYEQFF. The DNA of the CDR3 is TGTGCCAGCAAGTTGGAAGGTTATGAGCAGTTCTTC. This chain connects TRBV6-6 to TRBJ2-1; the D is unclear. Germline CDR1 reads MNHNY; CDR2 reads SVGAGI (reference sequence). The CDR3 length is 12 residues. Trimming cost V 7 bases and J 8 bases, with 12 bases left between them.